Presented here are 21 T cell receptor beta chains from one specimen sequenced in a study of T cells in Graves' hyperthyroidism and ophthalmopathy. The source material, RNA transcripts, was used to amplify TCR beta CDR3 regions. Carried out on the TCR CDR3, a first-round RT-PCR used the HTBI primer set. TCRdb recomputed calls from the multiplex PCR reads with MiXCR, one row per CDR3 protein. The table has about 770,000 distinct CDR3 sequences, 18% seen once; the top ten hold 16%. Sequencing was done on a sample of blood. All receptors come from a woman in her forties or fifties with Graves' hyperthyroidism that later progressed to Graves' ophthalmopathy.

J is TRBJ1-2 and V is TRBV9, with D hard to call. CDR1 is SGDLS and CDR2 is YYNGEE in the germline V gene. The CDR3 totals 12 residues. V lost 3 bases and J lost 5, with 8 bases in between. The CDR3 DNA follows: TGTGCCAGCAGCGGGAGTACTTATGGCTACACCTTC. Translating gives CASSGSTYGYTF.

This clonotype was seen repeatedly, ten times or more. The rearrangement links TRBV24-1 to TRBJ1-1; D unclear. CDR1 KGHDR and CDR2 SFDVKD come from the germline V gene. V shed 4 bases and J shed 1 base, with 3 bases lying between them. There are 12 residues in the CDR3. The CDR3 loop is CATSEENTEAFF. Here the CDR3 DNA reads TGTGCCACCAGTGAGGAGAACACTGAAGCTTTCTTT.

This clonotype was seen a few times. The genes are TRBV2 and TRBJ1-5; the D is unclear. CDR1 is SNHLY, CDR2 FYNNEI, per germline. The germline V and J ends were trimmed by 2 bases and 0 bases, with 11 bases remaining between them. The CDR3 spans 16 residues. CDR3 loop: CASSEIQAYSNQPQHF. Written as DNA, the CDR3 is TGTGCCAGCAGTGAAATTCAAGCGTATAGCAATCAGCCCCAGCATTTT.

This clonotype was seen repeatedly, ten times or more. This sequence joins TRBV20-1 and TRBJ1-5, with D hard to call. Germline CDR1 reads DFQATT; CDR2 reads SNEGSKA (reference sequence). This CDR3 spans 14 amino acids. Trimming left V 2 bases short and J 0 bases short, with 8 bases between. This CDR3 reads CSARNRLSNQPQHF. CDR3 bases: TGCAGTGCTAGAAATCGACTTAGCAATCAGCCCCAGCATTTT.

This clonotype was seen at least ten times. V gene TRBV3-1 combines with J gene TRBJ1-1; 7 bases agree with TRBD1. V trimming: 0 bases; J trimming: 3 bases; junction bases outside the gene matches: 7. Per germline, CDR1 LGHDT and CDR2 YNNKEL (reference sequence). The CDR3 has 16 residues. In nucleotides, the CDR3 is TGTGCCAGCAGCCAAGAAGGCGCAGGGGGGGACACTGAAGCTTTCTTT. Residues: CASSQEGAGGDTEAFF. The full variable domain, rest sourced from reference TRBV3-1 and TRBJ1-1, is DTAVSQTPKYLVTQMGNDKSIKCEQNLGHDTMYWYKQDSKKFLKIMFSYNNKELIINETVPNRFSPKSPDKAHLNLHINSLELGDSAVYFCASSQEGAGGDTEAFFGQGTRLTVV.

The chain links TRBV9 to TRBJ2-7; perhaps TRBD1 as D (6 bases). Trimming took 0 bases from V and 0 from J, leaving 7 bases between them. The germline V gene encodes CDR1 SGDLS and CDR2 YYNGEE. This CDR3 region has 14 residues. The CDR3 DNA is TGTGCCAGCAGCGTAGGGGGGCCCTCCTACGAGCAGTACTTC. It is translated as CASSVGGPSYEQYF.

This clonotype was picked up a small number of times. This chain connects TRBV20-1 to TRBJ2-4, with TRBD1 matching over 7 bases. Looked up from germline, CDR1 is DFQATT and CDR2 is SNEGSKA (reference sequence). The V gene end was trimmed by 1 base and the J gene end by 5 bases; junction bases not matched to a gene: 8. The CDR3 is 15 amino acids. CDR3 amino acids: CSARGYRGYENIQYF. CDR3 bases: TGCAGTGCTAGAGGGTACAGGGGATATGAAAACATTCAGTACTTC.

This clonotype was seen more than once but under ten times. A read error may produce the germline difference seen at one junction end. V and J are TRBV12-3 or TRBV12-4 and TRBJ1-1; D is undetermined. CDR3 length: 15 amino acids. The CDR3 sequence: CASSSDPGVNTEAFF. The CDR3 nucleotides read TGTGCCAGTAGTTCAGACCCGGGAGTGAACACTGAAGCTTTCTTT.

This clonotype was counted many times. The J gene is TRBJ1-1, the V gene TRBV12-3 or TRBV12-4; D gene unclear. The CDR3 runs 13 residues. The V and J ends lost 6 bases and 0 bases respectively, with 8 bases between them. The CDR3 region is CASSKSLNTEAFF. The CDR3 bases are TGTGCCAGCAGCAAATCCCTGAACACTGAAGCTTTCTTT.

V is TRBV6-6 and J is TRBJ2-7, with D possibly being TRBD2 (6 bases). CDR1 and CDR2 from the germline V gene are MNHNY and SVGAGI (reference sequence). CDR3 size: 15 residues. Trimming cost V 0 bases and J 4 bases, with 13 bases left between them. This CDR3 reads CASSYSKGGGYEQYF. CDR3 DNA: TGTGCCAGCAGTTACTCGAAAGGTGGAGGGTACGAGCAGTACTTC.

The rearrangement joins TRBV19 to TRBJ2-7; D is unresolved. This CDR3 has 13 amino acids. Germline V gives CDR1 LNHDA, CDR2 SQIVND (reference sequence). V shed 5 bases and J shed 3 bases, with 11 bases lying between them. This chain's CDR3 is CASSSQEDYEQYF. The CDR3 DNA sequence: TGTGCCAGTAGTTCGCAGGAAGACTACGAGCAGTACTTC.

V is TRBV5-1 and J is TRBJ2-7; TRBD2 is a possible D gene (5 bases). Trimming left V 4 bases short and J 7 bases short, with 12 bases between. The CDR3 loop spans 12 amino acids. Looked up from germline, CDR1 is SGHRS and CDR2 is YFSETQ. The CDR3: CASSSSPGEQYF. The CDR3 coding sequence is TGCGCCAGCAGCAGTTCCCCGGGGGAGCAGTACTTC.

V gene TRBV2 combines with J gene TRBJ1-6; 9 positions match TRBD1. The V gene's germline CDR1 is SNHLY and CDR2 FYNNEI. The CDR3 loop spans 14 amino acids. V dropped 1 base and J dropped 10; count of bases not matched to a gene: 2. The CDR3: CASSEDRGLSPLHF. For the CDR3, the DNA is TGTGCCAGCAGTGAAGACAGGGGGCTCTCACCCCTCCACTTT.

This clonotype was detected a few times. The V gene is TRBV16, the J gene TRBJ1-3, with D unclear. Trimming took 0 bases from V and 4 from J, leaving 10 bases between them. The CDR3 extends over 15 amino acids. Germline V CDR1 and CDR2: KGHSY, FQNENV. Written as DNA, the CDR3 is TGTGCCAGCAGCCAATCGAGCGTAGGCGGAAACACCATATATTTT. This codes for CASSQSSVGGNTIYF.

V and J are TRBV6-1 and TRBJ1-2; the match to TRBD1 covers 7 bases. From germline, CDR1 is MNHNS and CDR2 SASEGT. Unmatched junction bases numbered 16, after V lost 7 bases and J lost 8 bases. The length of the CDR3 is 15 residues. CDR3 protein: CASNSPSTGRGGYTF. The CDR3, as DNA: TGTGCCAGCAATTCACCTTCGACAGGGCGAGGCGGCTACACCTTC.

The chain is built from TRBV9 and TRBJ2-1; TRBD2 matches at 7 bases. Germline lookup yields CDR1 SGDLS and CDR2 YYNGEE. The CDR3 spans 15 residues. V shed 4 bases, J shed 3 bases, and the junction held 7 bases outside the gene matches. The CDR3, as DNA: TGTGCCAGCAGCCCCCTGGGGGGGGGCTACAATGAGCAGTTCTTC. Its translation: CASSPLGGGYNEQFF.

The chain employs TRBV12-5 and TRBJ1-5; D is uncertain. V was shortened by 0 bases and J by 6 bases, with 18 bases between the two germline ends. The CDR3 extends over 17 amino acids. Germline values: CDR1 LGHNT, CDR2 FRNRAP. The DNA for the CDR3 is TGTGCTAGTGGTTTGGTACTTGGAGCCGACAACCCTCAGCCCCAGCATTTT. It translates to CASGLVLGADNPQPQHF. The full variable domain, in which reference TRBV12-5 and TRBJ1-5 provide the parts outside the CDR3, is DARVTQTPRHKVTEMGQEVTMRCQPILGHNTVFWYRQTMMQGLELLAYFRNRAPLDDSGMPKDRFSAEMPDATLATLKIQPSEPRDSAVYFCASGLVLGADNPQPQHFGDGTRLSIL.

J is TRBJ2-3 and V is TRBV6-2 or TRBV6-3, with 8 bases identical to TRBD2. The CDR3 covers 18 residues. V gave up 2 bases and J gave up 1 base; unmatched junction bases: 11. The germline CDR1 and CDR2 sequences are MNHEY and SVGEGT. CDR3 in DNA: TGTGCCAGCAGTTACCCTTTACTGGCGGGGGGCGGCACAGATACGCAGTATTTT. Translated, it gives CASSYPLLAGGGTDTQYF.

This sequence joins TRBV9 and TRBJ2-1; 7 nucleotides match TRBD1. The CDR3 is 16 amino acids. From germline, CDR1 is SGDLS and CDR2 YYNGEE. V lost 0 bases and J lost 6; bases outside the gene matches: 9. The CDR3 DNA is TGTGCCAGCAGCGTAGTGGGGACAGCCTTCCTCAATGAGCAGTTCTTC. Translated: CASSVVGTAFLNEQFF.

This sequence joins TRBV4-1 and TRBJ2-1, with D possibly matching TRBD2 (6 bases). Per germline, CDR1 MGHRA and CDR2 YSYEKL. The CDR3 runs 18 residues. V dropped 0 bases and J dropped 4 bases, with 19 bases sitting between them. The CDR3 protein is CASSQDLGRAGRYNEQFF. CDR3 DNA: TGCGCCAGCAGCCAAGATTTAGGCCGGGCAGGGAGGTACAATGAGCAGTTCTTC.

The chain carries TRBV20-1 and TRBJ2-1; TRBD2 aligns across 12 bases. Trimming cost V 0 bases and J 6 bases; bases outside gene matches: 6. The CDR3 runs 16 residues. Looked up from germline, CDR1 is DFQATT and CDR2 is SNEGSKA (reference sequence). As DNA, the CDR3 is TGCAGTGCTAGAGATTTAAGGACTAGCGGGACCAATGAGCAGTTCTTC. Protein sequence: CSARDLRTSGTNEQFF.